A single sample is the source of the 6 T cell receptor beta chains below, sequenced in a study of cytomegalovirus exposure and HLA in healthy donors (dated by TCRdb to about 2017). The method behind the library was the immunoSEQ multiplex PCR assay. A mixture of 60 forward primers for TCR Vbeta segments and 13 reverse primers for TCR Jbeta segments was used in the multiplex PCR. Here the immuneACCESS table is served through TCRdb, limited to in-frame sequences with V and J called. Missing clones are a known gap in these copies; in checked studies unresolved V genes cover under half, and the rest lacks a known reason. Across this sample there are over 200,000 clones, with around 80% seen only once. Roughly 2.5% of the sample belongs to the ten largest clones. The specimen was PBMCs. Receptors were obtained from a woman in her sixties or seventies in good health and CMV-seropositive.

The chain carries TRBV5-1 and TRBJ2-6, with D uncertain. V gave up 1 base and J gave up 4 bases, with 6 bases separating them. The CDR3 has 14 residues. Germline-derived CDR1 and CDR2 are SGHRS and YFSETQ. This chain's CDR3 is CASSLTAGANVLTF. CDR3 DNA sequence: TGCGCCAGCAGCTTGACAGCCGGGGCCAACGTCCTGACTTTC.

V usage is TRBV7-2 and J usage is TRBJ1-1, with 8 bases identical to TRBD1. This CDR3 is built from 14 residues. The germline CDR1 and CDR2 sequences are SGHTA and FQGNSA. The V segment lost 5 bases and the J segment 1 base; nucleotides outside the gene matches: 3. The chain's CDR3 is CASSDDRGNTEAFF. CDR3 DNA sequence: TGTGCCAGCAGCGATGACAGGGGGAACACTGAAGCTTTCTTT.

J is TRBJ2-3 and V is TRBV5-1; no firm D call. Germline V gene sequence: CDR1 SGHRS, CDR2 YFSETQ. This CDR3 comprises 16 residues. Trimming left V 4 bases short and J 1 base short, with 16 bases between. The CDR3 DNA reads as TGCGCCAGCAGCCCCTTAGGATTCCTAGGCACAGATACGCAGTATTTT. Its protein product is CASSPLGFLGTDTQYF.

The chain couples TRBV7-3 to TRBJ2-1, with a weak D call TRBD2 (6 bases). The CDR3 covers 15 residues. With 5 bases removed from V and 2 bases from J, the gap between germline ends came to 13 bases. Germline assignment: CDR1 SGHTA and CDR2 FQGTGA. The CDR3 DNA follows: TGTGCCAGCAGCCCGCAGACTAGGGCCTACAATGAGCAGTTCTTC. Its protein product is CASSPQTRAYNEQFF.

This sequence joins TRBV9 and TRBJ2-7, with D perhaps TRBD2 (5 bases). The CDR3 runs to 13 residues. V was pared by 0 bases and J by 3 bases, with 7 bases between. CDR1 is SGDLS, CDR2 YYNGEE, per germline. The CDR3 protein is CASSVGENYEQYF. The CDR3 DNA reads TGTGCCAGCAGCGTAGGGGAGAACTACGAGCAGTACTTC.

The gene calls are TRBV27 and TRBJ1-5, with TRBD1 matching over 8 bases. CDR3 length equals 14 residues. The J segment lost 6 bases and the V segment lost 5 bases, leaving 6 bases of the junction unmatched. CDR1 is MNHEY and CDR2 is SMNVEV in the germline V gene (reference sequence). The CDR3 nucleotides read TGTGCCAGCAGTGGCGGACAGGGTAGTCAGCCCCAGCATTTT. Translation: CASSGGQGSQPQHF.